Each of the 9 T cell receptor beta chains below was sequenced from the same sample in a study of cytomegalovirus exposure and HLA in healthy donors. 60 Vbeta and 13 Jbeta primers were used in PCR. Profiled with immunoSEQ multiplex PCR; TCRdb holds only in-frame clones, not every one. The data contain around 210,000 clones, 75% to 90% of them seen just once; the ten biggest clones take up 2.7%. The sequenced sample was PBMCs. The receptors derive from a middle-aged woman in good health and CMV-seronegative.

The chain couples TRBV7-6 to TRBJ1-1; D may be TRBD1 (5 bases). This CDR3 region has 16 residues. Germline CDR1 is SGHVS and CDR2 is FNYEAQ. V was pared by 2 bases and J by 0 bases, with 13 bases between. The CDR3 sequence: CASSLFPQDMNTEAFF. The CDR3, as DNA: TGTGCCAGCAGCTTATTTCCCCAGGACATGAACACTGAAGCTTTCTTT.

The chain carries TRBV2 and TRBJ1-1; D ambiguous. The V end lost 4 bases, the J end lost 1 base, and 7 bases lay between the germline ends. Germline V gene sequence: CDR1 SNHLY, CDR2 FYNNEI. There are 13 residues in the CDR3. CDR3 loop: CASSVQTNTEAFF. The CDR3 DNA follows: TGTGCCAGCAGTGTACAAACGAACACTGAAGCTTTCTTT.

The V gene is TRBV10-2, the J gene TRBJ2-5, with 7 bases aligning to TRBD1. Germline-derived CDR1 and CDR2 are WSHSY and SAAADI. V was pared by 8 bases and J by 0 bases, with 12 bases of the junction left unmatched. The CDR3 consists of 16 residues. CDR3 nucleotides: TGCGCCAGCGGAGGTCCCAAGACAGGGTACCAAGAGACCCAGTACTTC. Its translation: CASGGPKTGYQETQYF.

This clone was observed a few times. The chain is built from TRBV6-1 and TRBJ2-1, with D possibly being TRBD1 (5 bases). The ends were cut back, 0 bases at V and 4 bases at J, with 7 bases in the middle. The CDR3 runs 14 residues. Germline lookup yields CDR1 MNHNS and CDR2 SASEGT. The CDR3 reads CASSEATAYNEQFF. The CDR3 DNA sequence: TGTGCCAGCAGTGAAGCGACAGCTTACAATGAGCAGTTCTTC.

The CDR3 DNA reads TGCGCCAGCAGCCAAGTAACTACACCTACGTCCGAAAAACTGTTTTTT. Its protein is CASSQVTTPTSEKLFF. The rearrangement links TRBV4-1 to TRBJ1-4, with D unresolved. Germline lookup yields CDR1 MGHRA and CDR2 YSYEKL. The CDR3 has 16 amino acids. V was cut by 1 base and J by 8 bases, with 17 bases left in between.

The CDR3 nucleotides read TGTGCCAGCAGTCCGGGACTAGCGGAACAAGAGACCCAGTACTTC. It yields the protein CASSPGLAEQETQYF. The rearrangement joins TRBV27 to TRBJ2-5, with 11 bases fitting TRBD2. Looked up from germline, CDR1 is MNHEY and CDR2 is SMNVEV (reference sequence). The CDR3 totals 15 residues. V shed 5 bases, J shed 2 bases, and the junction held 4 bases outside the gene matches.

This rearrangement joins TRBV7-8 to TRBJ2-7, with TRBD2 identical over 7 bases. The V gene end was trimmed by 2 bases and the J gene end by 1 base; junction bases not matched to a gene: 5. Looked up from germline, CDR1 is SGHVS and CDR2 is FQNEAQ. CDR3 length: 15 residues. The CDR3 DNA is TGTGCCAGCAGCTTATCTGCTAGCGGTTCCTACGAGCAGTACTTC. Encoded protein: CASSLSASGSYEQYF.

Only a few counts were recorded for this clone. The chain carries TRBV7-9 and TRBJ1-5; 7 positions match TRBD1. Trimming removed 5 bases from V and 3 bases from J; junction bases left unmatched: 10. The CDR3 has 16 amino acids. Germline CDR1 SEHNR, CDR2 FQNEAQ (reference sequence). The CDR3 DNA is TGTGCCAGCAGCCCCGGGATCGGGACAGTCAATCAGCCCCAGCATTTT. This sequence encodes CASSPGIGTVNQPQHF.

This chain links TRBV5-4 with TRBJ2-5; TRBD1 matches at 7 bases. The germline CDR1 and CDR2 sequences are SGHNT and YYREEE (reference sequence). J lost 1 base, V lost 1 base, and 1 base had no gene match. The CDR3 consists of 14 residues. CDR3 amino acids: CASSLNRGQETQYF. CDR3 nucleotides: TGTGCCAGCAGCTTGAACAGGGGCCAAGAGACCCAGTACTTC.